These 21 T cell receptor beta chains originate from one sample sequenced in a study of vaccination and CD4 T cells after COVID-19. Cultured CD4+ T cells had their DNA profiled by the Oncomine TCR Beta short-read assay. TCRdb fed the PCR reads into MiXCR, producing one record per CDR3 protein. The sample has more than 10,000 distinct CDR3 sequences, 79% seen once. Sample treatment: roughly ten-day PBMC culture with coronavirus spike peptide pools or control peptides (ViraFEST assay). Antigen specificity for these receptors is unknown. The sequencing input was CD4+ T cells from blood, cultured in vitro. Source of these receptors: a human donor who had recovered from COVID-19.

The chain has TRBV10-3 and TRBJ1-1; no definite D call. The CDR3 consists of 13 residues. Germline assignment: CDR1 ENHRY and CDR2 SYGVKD. Trimming removed 6 bases at V and 4 bases at J, with 12 bases between. This CDR3 reads CAIRGTSGTEAFF. The CDR3, as DNA: TGTGCCATCAGGGGAACCTCCGGCACTGAAGCTTTCTTT.

This chain uses TRBV6-1 with TRBJ1-1; D not resolved. This CDR3 comprises 12 residues. Germline lookup yields CDR1 MNHNS and CDR2 SASEGT. Trimming removed 6 bases from V and 2 bases from J, with 7 bases in between. CDR3 region: CASRNSNTEAFF. The CDR3 DNA reads TGTGCCAGCAGGAATTCAAACACTGAAGCTTTCTTT.

The rearrangement joins TRBV6-2 or TRBV6-3 to TRBJ2-3; D call uncertain. The ends were cut back, 0 bases at V and 4 bases at J, with 17 bases in the middle. The CDR3 totals 17 residues. The V gene's germline CDR1 is MNHEY and CDR2 SVGEGT. The CDR3 is CASSYSVAEQSPDTQYF. The CDR3 DNA reads as TGTGCCAGCAGTTACTCGGTGGCTGAGCAATCCCCAGATACGCAGTATTTT.

This chain links TRBV24-1 with TRBJ2-3, with D uncertain. V gave up 7 bases and J gave up 4 bases, with 5 bases separating them. The germline gives CDR1 KGHDR, CDR2 SFDVKD. The CDR3 is 11 residues long. The CDR3 region has the DNA TGTGCCACCAGCAAGGCAGATACGCAGTATTTT. It codes for CATSKADTQYF.

The chain uses TRBV20-1 and TRBJ1-2; the match to TRBD1 covers 7 bases. The CDR3 contains 12 residues. Looked up from germline, CDR1 is DFQATT and CDR2 is SNEGSKA (reference sequence). V gave up 2 bases and J gave up 7 bases; unmatched junction bases: 4. This CDR3 is CSARTTGVGYTF. The CDR3 coding sequence is TGCAGTGCTAGAACTACAGGGGTTGGCTACACCTTC.

This chain links TRBV5-4 with TRBJ2-2, with 13 bases fitting TRBD2. The CDR3 covers 17 residues. The germline V gene encodes CDR1 SGHNT and CDR2 YYREEE (reference sequence). The junction had 4 bases not matched to a gene; V was cut back by 0 bases and J by 5 bases. Here the CDR3 DNA reads TGTGCCAGCAGCTTGGGACTAGCGGGAGGTGGGACCGGGGAGCTGTTTTTT. Translated: CASSLGLAGGGTGELFF.

CDR3 coding DNA: TGTGCCAGCAGTGATGTGGGTTCTGGCGGGGAGACCCAGTACTTC. It translates to CASSDVGSGGETQYF. The genes are TRBV2 and TRBJ2-5; a possible D gene is TRBD2 (5 bases). Trimming removed 3 bases from V and 5 bases from J, with 16 bases in between. There are 15 residues in the CDR3. Per germline, CDR1 SNHLY and CDR2 FYNNEI.

This clonotype was seen a handful of times. The V and J genes are TRBV19 and TRBJ1-5, with D possibly being TRBD1 (6 bases). The CDR3 spans 17 residues. Germline V gene lookup returns CDR1 LNHDA and CDR2 SQIVND (reference sequence). Trimming took off 1 base at V and 0 bases at J, with 13 bases between the two ends. CDR3 in amino acids: CASSIGGLTNSNQPQHF. The CDR3 DNA sequence: TGTGCCAGTAGTATAGGGGGGCTTACTAATAGCAATCAGCCCCAGCATTTT.

J is TRBJ1-1 and V is TRBV6-1; 10 bases fit TRBD1. V lost 8 bases to trimming and J lost 6 bases; unmatched junction nucleotides: 6. The CDR3 extends over 13 amino acids. CDR1 is MNHNS and CDR2 is SASEGT in the germline V gene. CDR3 sequence reads: CASSDGQGAEAFF. The CDR3 coding sequence is TGTGCCAGCTCAGATGGACAGGGGGCTGAAGCTTTCTTT.

The rearrangement uses TRBV11-3 and TRBJ2-1; 11 bases match TRBD2. Germline V gives CDR1 SGHNT, CDR2 YENEEA. The length of the CDR3 is 19 residues. V shed 3 bases and J 6 bases; nucleotides not matched to a gene: 16. CDR3 sequence: CASSLGPIAGGIRGNEQFF. CDR3 DNA: TGTGCCAGCAGCTTGGGCCCTATAGCGGGAGGGATAAGAGGCAATGAGCAGTTCTTC.

In this sample, this clonotype is large. The chain carries TRBV28 and TRBJ1-2; 11 positions match TRBD1. The CDR3 spans 14 residues. Germline CDR1 is MDHEN and CDR2 is SYDVKM. The V gene end was trimmed by 4 bases and the J gene end by 6 bases; junction bases not matched to a gene: 4. CDR3 in amino acids: CASSSRDRGNGYTF. For the CDR3, the DNA is TGTGCCAGCAGTTCCCGGGACAGGGGGAATGGCTACACCTTC.

This chain links TRBV5-4 with TRBJ1-1; maybe TRBD1 (5 bases). The germline V gene encodes CDR1 SGHNT and CDR2 YYREEE (reference sequence). The CDR3 is made up of 14 amino acids. Deletions cut 6 bases from V and 0 bases from J, with 12 bases between. DNA of the CDR3: TGTGCCAGCAACCGGGACGATCTGAACACTGAAGCTTTCTTT. It yields the protein CASNRDDLNTEAFF. The full variable domain, in which reference TRBV5-4 and TRBJ1-1 provide the parts outside the CDR3, is ETGVTQSPTHLIKTRGQQVTLRCSSQSGHNTVSWYQQALGQGPQFIFQYYREEENGRGNFPPRFSGLQFPNYSSELNVNALELDDSALYLCASNRDDLNTEAFFGQGTRLTVV.

The gene calls are TRBV7-2 and TRBJ2-3; 14 nucleotides agree with TRBD2. Germline V gives CDR1 SGHTA, CDR2 FQGNSA. The CDR3 totals 19 residues. V shed 4 bases, J shed 0 bases, and the junction held 9 bases outside the gene matches. CDR3 coding DNA: TGTGCCAGCAGCTCGACCCGGACTAGCGGGAGGCGGAGCACAGATACGCAGTATTTT. It translates to CASSSTRTSGRRSTDTQYF.

The CDR3 spells CAISERVSFGTEAFF. CDR3 coding DNA: TGTGCCATCAGTGAGCGGGTTTCCTTCGGCACTGAAGCTTTCTTT. This chain links TRBV10-3 with TRBJ1-1; D is uncertain. Germline CDR1 reads ENHRY; CDR2 reads SYGVKD. The length of the CDR3 is 15 residues. Deletions cut 2 bases from V and 4 bases from J, with 14 bases between.

The genes are TRBV27 and TRBJ1-4; no clear D. CDR3 length: 13 residues. Trimming removed 6 bases from V and 7 bases from J, with 12 bases in between. CDR1 and CDR2 from the germline V gene are MNHEY and SMNVEV (reference sequence). CDR3 sequence reads: CASRSEVVEKLFF. The CDR3 nucleotides are TGTGCCAGCAGGTCTGAAGTAGTTGAAAAACTGTTTTTT.

The gene calls are TRBV20-1 and TRBJ1-1; D might be TRBD1 (5 bases). The V gene lost 6 bases and the J gene lost 0 bases, with 11 bases spanning the gap. Germline values: CDR1 DFQATT, CDR2 SNEGSKA (reference sequence). The CDR3 covers 13 residues. CDR3 coding DNA: TGCAGTGCGTCACAGGCCCTGAACACTGAAGCTTTCTTT. Residues: CSASQALNTEAFF.

This clonotype showed up just a few times. The chain couples TRBV7-2 to TRBJ1-2; perhaps TRBD1 as D (6 bases). CDR1 and CDR2 from the germline V gene are SGHTA and FQGNSA. This CDR3 has 14 amino acids. Between the trimmed V and J ends, which lost 2 bases and 7 bases, there was a span of 14 bases. CDR3 DNA sequence: TGTGCCAGCAGCTTACTGGACAGAGAGGCTGGCTACACCTTC. Protein: CASSLLDREAGYTF.

The V gene is TRBV6-5, the J gene TRBJ2-1; 7 nucleotides align to TRBD2. Germline CDR1 reads MNHEY; CDR2 reads SVGAGI. After removal of 2 bases from V and 0 bases from J, the junction contained 7 bases not matched to a gene. This CDR3 has 17 amino acids. This chain's CDR3 is CASSYGGGWSSYNEQFF. The CDR3 coding sequence is TGTGCCAGCAGTTACGGGGGAGGGTGGAGCTCCTACAATGAGCAGTTCTTC.

The chain combines TRBV2 with TRBJ1-5; 7 bases are shared with TRBD1. Germline CDR1 and CDR2: SNHLY and FYNNEI. The CDR3 consists of 14 residues. Trimming removed 8 bases from V and 5 bases from J; junction bases left unmatched: 9. CDR3 protein: CASCWDRGYQPQHF. The CDR3 nucleotides read TGTGCCAGCTGTTGGGACAGAGGATATCAGCCCCAGCATTTT. Using reference TRBV2 and TRBJ1-5 for the parts outside the CDR3, the full variable domain is EPEVTQTPSHQVTQMGQEVILRCVPISNHLYFYWYRQILGQKVEFLVSFYNNEISEKSEIFDDQFSVERPDGSNFTLKIRSTKLEDSAMYFCASCWDRGYQPQHFGDGTRLSIL.

The chain employs TRBV20-1 and TRBJ1-5; a possible D gene is TRBD1 (6 bases). This CDR3 is 12 amino acids long. The germline gives CDR1 DFQATT, CDR2 SNEGSKA (reference sequence). V was cut by 5 bases and J by 7 bases, with 12 bases left in between. For the CDR3, the DNA is TGCAGTGCTGGGGGGGCAGGCCAGCCCCAGCATTTT. Translating it yields CSAGGAGQPQHF.

The J gene is TRBJ1-6, the V gene TRBV7-2; D is ambiguous. CDR3 size: 15 residues. V lost 4 bases, J lost 5 bases, and 12 bases lay in between. Germline V lookup: CDR1 SGHTA, CDR2 FQGNSA. CDR3 region: CASSSRAGHNSPLHF. In nucleotides, the CDR3 is TGTGCCAGCAGCTCACGGGCGGGCCATAATTCACCCCTCCACTTT.